The source of this TCR beta chain is a study of blood T cell repertoires in COVID-19. Study context: Specimens from acute and convalescent COVID-19 originated in the United States, Italy and Spain.

Deletions cut 0 bases from V and 7 bases from J, with 25 bases between. The CDR3 is 18 amino acids. In germline, CDR1 is SGDLS, CDR2 YYNGEE. Participants reported their clinical history, and cohort assignment relied on those reports. In Cohort 3, a recovered donor had either two negative PCRs, clearance, or symptom resolution. Per the study methods: For nucleated cells, counts were estimated from reference gene primer amplification. Measured with immunoSEQ multiplex PCR; TCRdb has only the in-frame clones, and not every one. V and J calls and clone size are those listed in that table; D and trimming were worked out from the DNA. The table includes under 350,000 clones, over 85% detected once.

J is TRBJ1-2 and V is TRBV9; TRBD1 might be the D (6 bases). This TCR came from a woman in her sixties or seventies who had recovered from COVID-19. The specimen sequenced was PBMCs or T cells enriched from blood (not recorded which). CDR3 sequence reads: CASSVGPSGLGDKFGYTF. The CDR3 DNA follows: TGTGCCAGCAGCGTAGGACCCTCGGGGTTGGGGGACAAGTTTGGCTACACCTTC.